The 10 T cell receptor beta chains below come from one sample, sequenced in a study of cytomegalovirus exposure and HLA in healthy donors. Amplification used 60 Vbeta primers and 13 Jbeta primers. The method was immunoSEQ multiplex PCR; TCRdb's version includes in-frame clones alone and lacks a portion of them. The table includes roughly 99,000 clones, roughly 80% detected once. The sequencing input was PBMCs. The receptors shown here come from a man aged 25 to 40 in good health and CMV-seropositive.

The chain links TRBV7-9 to TRBJ1-3; D possibly corresponds to TRBD1 (5 bases). V lost 6 bases to trimming and J lost 4 bases, with 10 bases between them. The CDR3 is made up of 13 amino acids. Germline CDR1 SEHNR, CDR2 FQNEAQ (reference sequence). This CDR3 is CASRSGRGNTIYF. The CDR3, as DNA: TGTGCCAGCAGATCAGGGCGGGGAAACACCATATATTTT.

This chain joins TRBV27 and TRBJ1-1; 9 bases are a match to TRBD1. The CDR3 consists of 16 residues. Germline trimming cut 5 bases from V and 5 bases from J; bases unmatched to any gene: 12. Germline V CDR1 and CDR2: MNHEY, SMNVEV (reference sequence). CDR3 in DNA: TGTGCCAGCAGTCCCCTACAGGGGGCAGGTTTGACTGAAGCTTTCTTT. Amino acids: CASSPLQGAGLTEAFF.

The J gene is TRBJ2-3, the V gene TRBV7-2; TRBD2 might be the D (6 bases). V gave up 1 base and J gave up 6 bases, with 14 bases separating them. This CDR3 region has 15 residues. The germline V gene has CDR1 SGHTA and CDR2 FQGNSA. The CDR3 reads CASSLGLVGADTQYF. The CDR3 DNA sequence: TGTGCCAGCAGCTTAGGACTAGTTGGGGCCGATACGCAGTATTTT.

The chain carries TRBV7-3 and TRBJ2-6; D remains unclear. Deletions cut 3 bases from V and 2 bases from J, with 8 bases between. The CDR3 is made up of 15 amino acids. The germline V gene has CDR1 SGHTA and CDR2 FQGTGA. This chain's CDR3 is CASSFSQPGANVLTF. The DNA for the CDR3 is TGTGCCAGCAGCTTTTCACAGCCTGGGGCCAACGTCCTGACTTTC. The complete variable domain, with remaining parts taken from reference TRBV7-3 and TRBJ2-6, reads GAGVSQTPSNKVTEKGKYVELRCDPISGHTALYWYRQSLGQGPEFLIYFQGTGAADDSGLPNDRFFAVRPEGSVSTLKIQRTERGDSAVYLCASSFSQPGANVLTFGAGSRLTVL.

The sample holds one count of this clone. V is TRBV2 and J is TRBJ2-3, with 8 bases fitting TRBD2. The V gene's germline CDR1 is SNHLY and CDR2 FYNNEI. This CDR3 is built from 14 residues. J lost 3 bases, V lost 5 bases, and 4 bases had no gene match. CDR3 DNA sequence: TGTGCCAGCAGTAGAGCGGGGGCTACAGATACGCAGTATTTT. Its protein product is CASSRAGATDTQYF. The variable domain in full, completed from reference TRBV2 and TRBJ2-3, reads EPEVTQTPSHQVTQMGQEVILRCVPISNHLYFYWYRQILGQKVEFLVSFYNNEISEKSEIFDDQFSVERPDGSNFTLKIRSTKLEDSAMYFCASSRAGATDTQYFGPGTRLTVL.

The genes are TRBV25-1 and TRBJ2-5, with D perhaps matching TRBD1 (6 bases). V lost 5 bases and J lost 1, with 11 bases in between. Looked up from germline, CDR1 is MGHDK and CDR2 is SYGVNS. The CDR3 contains 14 residues. CDR3 sequence: CASSRRGRQETQYF. The CDR3, as DNA: TGTGCCAGCAGTCGCAGGGGTCGCCAAGAGACCCAGTACTTC.

A note on this clone: An end of the junction does not agree with germline; a read error may underlie this. The chain joins TRBV6-6 to TRBJ1-1; D remains unclear. The CDR3 sequence is 15 residues long. CDR1 MNHNY and CDR2 SVGAGI come from the germline V gene (reference sequence). The CDR3, as DNA: TGTGCCGGCAGTTACTCGAATCCTGGCGGGGCTGAAGCTTTCTTT. Residues: CAGSYSNPGGAEAFF.

CDR3: CASSATRAGHTEAFF. CDR3 DNA sequence: TGTGCCAGCAGTGCGACTCGCGCAGGGCATACTGAAGCTTTCTTT. V usage is TRBV6-5 and J usage is TRBJ1-1, with D possibly matching TRBD1 (5 bases). The V end lost 5 bases, the J end lost 5 bases, and 18 bases lay between the germline ends. Per germline, CDR1 MNHEY and CDR2 SVGAGI. CDR3 length: 15 amino acids.

J is TRBJ1-1 and V is TRBV19, with a weak D call TRBD1 (5 bases). Germline V gene lookup returns CDR1 LNHDA and CDR2 SQIVND (reference sequence). The CDR3 is 16 residues long. V lost 3 bases to trimming and J lost 0 bases, with 14 bases between them. CDR3 sequence reads: CASSIWGPEMNTEAFF. CDR3 nucleotide sequence: TGTGCCAGTAGTATCTGGGGCCCCGAAATGAACACTGAAGCTTTCTTT.

This clone appeared once. This chain links TRBV6-1 with TRBJ1-6, with TRBD1 as a possible D gene (5 bases). Per the germline V gene, CDR1 is MNHNS and CDR2 is SASEGT. The CDR3 runs 16 residues. Trimming pared 2 bases from V and 0 bases from J, leaving 8 bases between. The CDR3 region has the DNA TGTGCCAGCAGTGAAAGGGGAAGCTCCTATAATTCACCCCTCCACTTT. Translation gives CASSERGSSYNSPLHF.